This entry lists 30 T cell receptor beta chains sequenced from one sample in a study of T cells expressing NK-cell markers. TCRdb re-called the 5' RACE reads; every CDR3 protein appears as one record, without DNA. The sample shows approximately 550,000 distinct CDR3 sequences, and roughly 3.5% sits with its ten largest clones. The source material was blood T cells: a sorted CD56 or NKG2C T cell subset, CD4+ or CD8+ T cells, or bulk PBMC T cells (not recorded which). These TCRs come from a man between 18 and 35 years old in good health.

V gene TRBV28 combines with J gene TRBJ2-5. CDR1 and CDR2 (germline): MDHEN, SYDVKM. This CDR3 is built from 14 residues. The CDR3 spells CASSLLVAQETQYF.

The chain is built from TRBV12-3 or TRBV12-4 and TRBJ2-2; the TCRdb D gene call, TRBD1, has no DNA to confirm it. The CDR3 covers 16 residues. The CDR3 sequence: CASSLAGTGDTGELFF.

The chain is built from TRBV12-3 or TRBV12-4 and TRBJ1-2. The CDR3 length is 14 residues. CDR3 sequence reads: CASSLDVSRYGYTF.

CDR3 amino acids: CASSLDLTSGDDTQYF. The V call is TRBV11-2, the J call TRBJ2-3; lacking DNA, the TRBD2 call made by TCRdb goes unchecked. The CDR3 has 16 amino acids. CDR1 is SGHAT and CDR2 is FQNNGV in the germline V gene.

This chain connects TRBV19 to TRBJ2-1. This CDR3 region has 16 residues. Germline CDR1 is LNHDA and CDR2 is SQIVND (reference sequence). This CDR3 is CASSIIWASNFNEQFF. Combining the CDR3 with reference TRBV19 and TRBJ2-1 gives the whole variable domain DGGITQSPKYLFRKEGQNVTLSCEQNLNHDAMYWYRQDPGQGLRLIYYSQIVNDFQKGDIAEGYSVSREKKESFPLTVTSAQKNPTAFYLCASSIIWASNFNEQFFGPGTRLTVL.

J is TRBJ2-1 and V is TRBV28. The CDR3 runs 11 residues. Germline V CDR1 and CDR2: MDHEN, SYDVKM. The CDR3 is CASSLRVKQFF.

CDR3 amino acids: CASSLGRERSTDTQYF. V gene TRBV7-7 combines with J gene TRBJ2-3; TCRdb's D call, TRBD1, is unchecked because there is no DNA. The CDR3 covers 16 residues. The germline gives CDR1 SSHAT, CDR2 FNYEAQ (reference sequence).

CDR3 amino acids: CASSKARGLASSTDTQYF. The V call is TRBV21-1, the J call TRBJ2-3; TCRdb picks TRBD2, but there is no DNA to check that call. TRBV21-1 is designated a pseudogene. The CDR3 has 18 residues.

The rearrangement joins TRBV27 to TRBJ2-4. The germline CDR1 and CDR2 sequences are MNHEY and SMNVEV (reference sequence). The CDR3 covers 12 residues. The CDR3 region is CASSSNDGIQYF.

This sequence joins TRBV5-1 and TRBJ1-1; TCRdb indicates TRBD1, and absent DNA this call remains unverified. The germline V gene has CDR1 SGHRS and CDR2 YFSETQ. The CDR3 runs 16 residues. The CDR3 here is CASSRGGAGRNTEAFF.

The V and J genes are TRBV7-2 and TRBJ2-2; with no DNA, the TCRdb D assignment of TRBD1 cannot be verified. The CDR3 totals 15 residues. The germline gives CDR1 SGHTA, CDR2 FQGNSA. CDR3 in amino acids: CASSLAALGVGELFF.

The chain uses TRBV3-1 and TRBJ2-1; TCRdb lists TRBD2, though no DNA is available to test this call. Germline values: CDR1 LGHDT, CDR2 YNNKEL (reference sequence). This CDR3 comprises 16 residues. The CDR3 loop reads CASSPQLAGGCNEQFF.

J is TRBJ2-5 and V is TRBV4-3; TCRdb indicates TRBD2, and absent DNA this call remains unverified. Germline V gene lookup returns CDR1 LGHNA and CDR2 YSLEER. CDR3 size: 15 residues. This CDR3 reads CASSIGTSFGETQYF.

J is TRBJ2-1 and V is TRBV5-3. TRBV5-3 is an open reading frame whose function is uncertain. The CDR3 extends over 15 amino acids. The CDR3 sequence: CARSFLTERGYEQFF.

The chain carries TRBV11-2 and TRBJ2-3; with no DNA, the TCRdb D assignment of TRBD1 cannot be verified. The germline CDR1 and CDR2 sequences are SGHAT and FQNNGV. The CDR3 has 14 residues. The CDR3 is CASSRAKVTDTQYF.

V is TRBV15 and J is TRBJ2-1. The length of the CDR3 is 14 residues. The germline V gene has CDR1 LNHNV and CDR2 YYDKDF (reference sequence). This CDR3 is CATSREGLVNEQFF.

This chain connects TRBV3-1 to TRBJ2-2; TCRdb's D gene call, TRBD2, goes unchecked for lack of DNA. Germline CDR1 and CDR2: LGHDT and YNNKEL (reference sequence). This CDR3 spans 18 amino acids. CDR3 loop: CASSQEGLAGIYTGELFF. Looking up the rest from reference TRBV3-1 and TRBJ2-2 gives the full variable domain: DTAVSQTPKYLVTQMGNDKSIKCEQNLGHDTMYWYKQDSKKFLKIMFSYNNKELIINETVPNRFSPKSPDKAHLNLHINSLELGDSAVYFCASSQEGLAGIYTGELFFGEGSRLTVL.

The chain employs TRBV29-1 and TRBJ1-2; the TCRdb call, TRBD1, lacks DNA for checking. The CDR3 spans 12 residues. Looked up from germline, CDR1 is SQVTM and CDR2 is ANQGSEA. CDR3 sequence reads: CSVEGDRGGYTF.

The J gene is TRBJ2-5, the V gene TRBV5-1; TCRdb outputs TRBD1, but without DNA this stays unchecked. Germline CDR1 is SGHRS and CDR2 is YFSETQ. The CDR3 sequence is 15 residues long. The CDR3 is CASRSRQGKVETQYF.

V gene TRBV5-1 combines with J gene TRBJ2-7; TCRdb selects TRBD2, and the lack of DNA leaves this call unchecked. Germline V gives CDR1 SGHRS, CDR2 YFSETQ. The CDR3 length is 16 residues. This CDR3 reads CASSSPTSGGPYEQYF.

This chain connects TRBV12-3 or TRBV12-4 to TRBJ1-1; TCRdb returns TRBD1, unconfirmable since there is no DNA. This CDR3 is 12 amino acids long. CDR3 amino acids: CASSPGGTPAFF.

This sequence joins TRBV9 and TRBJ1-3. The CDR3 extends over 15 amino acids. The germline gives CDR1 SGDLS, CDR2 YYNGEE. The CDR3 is CASSVEGDPGNTIYF.

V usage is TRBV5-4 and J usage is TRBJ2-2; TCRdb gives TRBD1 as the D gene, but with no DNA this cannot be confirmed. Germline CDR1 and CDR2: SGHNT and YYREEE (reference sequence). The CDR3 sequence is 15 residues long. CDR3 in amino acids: CASSFPGSDTGELFF.

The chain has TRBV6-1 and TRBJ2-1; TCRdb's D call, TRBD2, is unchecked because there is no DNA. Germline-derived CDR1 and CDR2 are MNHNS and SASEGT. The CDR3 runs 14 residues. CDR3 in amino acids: CASSLGGIGIEQFF.

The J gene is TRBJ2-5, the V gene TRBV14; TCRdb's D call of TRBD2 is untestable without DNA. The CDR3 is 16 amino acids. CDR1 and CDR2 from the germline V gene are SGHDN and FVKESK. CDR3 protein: CASSLGLAGEEETQYF.

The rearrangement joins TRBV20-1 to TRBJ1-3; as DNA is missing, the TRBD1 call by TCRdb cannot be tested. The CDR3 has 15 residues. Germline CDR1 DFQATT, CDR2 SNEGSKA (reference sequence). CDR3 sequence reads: CSASRQGARGNTIYF.

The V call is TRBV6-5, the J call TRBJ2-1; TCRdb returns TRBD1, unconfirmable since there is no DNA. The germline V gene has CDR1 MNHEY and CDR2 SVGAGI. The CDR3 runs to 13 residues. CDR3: CASRGGGYNEQFF.

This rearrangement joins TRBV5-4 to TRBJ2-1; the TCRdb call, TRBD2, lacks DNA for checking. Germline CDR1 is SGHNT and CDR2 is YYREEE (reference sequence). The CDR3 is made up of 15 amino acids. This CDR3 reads CASRSGTSNYNEQFF.

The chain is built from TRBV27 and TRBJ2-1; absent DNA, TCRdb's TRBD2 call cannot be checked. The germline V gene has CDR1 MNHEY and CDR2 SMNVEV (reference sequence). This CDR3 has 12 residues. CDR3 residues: CASSPAWNEQFF.

The CDR3 loop is CASSGVRGAANTGELFF. The chain uses TRBV6-1 and TRBJ2-2; TCRdb returns TRBD1, unconfirmable since there is no DNA. Germline V gene lookup returns CDR1 MNHNS and CDR2 SASEGT. This CDR3 spans 17 amino acids.